This TCR beta chain was observed in a study of cytomegalovirus exposure and HLA in healthy donors. Study conclusions and caveats: Rarity marked most TCR sequences, yet some public TCRs occurred in many donors.

For this clone: Its antigen is not identified.

Primers: 60 Vbeta forward and 13 Jbeta reverse. Profiling relied on immunoSEQ multiplex PCR, and the TCRdb table lists in-frame clones only, not all of them. The sample has roughly 150,000 clones; approximately 80% are singletons. This CDR3 is 15 amino acids long. With 5 bases clipped from V and 4 bases from J, the junction kept 9 bases outside the gene matches. From germline, CDR1 is LNHDA and CDR2 SQIVND (reference sequence). This sequence originates from a man between 25 and 39 years old in good health and CMV-seropositive. Input material: PBMCs. V usage is TRBV19 and J usage is TRBJ1-2, with TRBD1 identical over 8 bases. The CDR3 DNA is TGTGCCAGTAGTGCCAGGACAGGGTCGAGCTATGGCTACACCTTC. Its protein is CASSARTGSSYGYTF.